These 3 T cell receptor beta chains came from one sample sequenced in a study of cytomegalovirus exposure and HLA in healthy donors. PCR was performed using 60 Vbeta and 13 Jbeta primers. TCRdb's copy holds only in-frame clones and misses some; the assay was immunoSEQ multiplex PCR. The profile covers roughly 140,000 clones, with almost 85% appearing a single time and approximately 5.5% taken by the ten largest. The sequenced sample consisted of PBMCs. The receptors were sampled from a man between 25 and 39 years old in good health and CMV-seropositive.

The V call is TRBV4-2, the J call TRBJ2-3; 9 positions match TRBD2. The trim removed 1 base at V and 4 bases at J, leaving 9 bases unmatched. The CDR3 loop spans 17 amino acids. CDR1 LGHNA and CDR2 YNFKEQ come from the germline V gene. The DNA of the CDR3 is TGTGCCAGCAGCCAAGGGGGCGCGGGAGGGCTAGCAGATACGCAGTATTTT. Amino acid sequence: CASSQGGAGGLADTQYF.

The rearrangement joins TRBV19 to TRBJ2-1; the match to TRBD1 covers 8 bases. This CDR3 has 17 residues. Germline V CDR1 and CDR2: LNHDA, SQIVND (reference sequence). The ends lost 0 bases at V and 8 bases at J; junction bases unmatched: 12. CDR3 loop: CASSIETLSAGGDEQFF. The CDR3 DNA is TGTGCCAGTAGTATAGAAACTTTATCGGCAGGGGGCGATGAGCAGTTCTTC.

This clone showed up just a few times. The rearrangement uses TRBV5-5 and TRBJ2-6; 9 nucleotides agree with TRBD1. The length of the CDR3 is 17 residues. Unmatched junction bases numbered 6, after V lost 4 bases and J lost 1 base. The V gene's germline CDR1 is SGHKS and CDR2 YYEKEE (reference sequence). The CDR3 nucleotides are TGTGCCAGCAGCCGCGACAGGGGGAGTTCTGGGGCCAACGTCCTGACTTTC. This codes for CASSRDRGSSGANVLTF.